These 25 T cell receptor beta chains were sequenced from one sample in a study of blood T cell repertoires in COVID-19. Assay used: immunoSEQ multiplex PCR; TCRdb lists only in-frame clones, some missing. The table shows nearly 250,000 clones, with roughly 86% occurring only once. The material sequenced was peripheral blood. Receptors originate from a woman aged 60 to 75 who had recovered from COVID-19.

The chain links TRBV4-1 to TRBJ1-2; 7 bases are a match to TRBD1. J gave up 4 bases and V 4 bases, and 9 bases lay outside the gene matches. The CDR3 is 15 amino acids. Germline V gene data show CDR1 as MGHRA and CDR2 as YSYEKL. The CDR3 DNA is TGCGCCAGCAGCCTTTCCCTTACAGGGGTCTATGGCTACACCTTC. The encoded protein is CASSLSLTGVYGYTF.

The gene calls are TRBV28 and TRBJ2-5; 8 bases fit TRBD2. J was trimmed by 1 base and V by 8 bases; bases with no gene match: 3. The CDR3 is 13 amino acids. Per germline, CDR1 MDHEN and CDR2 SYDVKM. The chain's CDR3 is CASAGGFQETQYF. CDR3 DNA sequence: TGTGCCAGCGCGGGGGGTTTCCAAGAGACCCAGTACTTC.

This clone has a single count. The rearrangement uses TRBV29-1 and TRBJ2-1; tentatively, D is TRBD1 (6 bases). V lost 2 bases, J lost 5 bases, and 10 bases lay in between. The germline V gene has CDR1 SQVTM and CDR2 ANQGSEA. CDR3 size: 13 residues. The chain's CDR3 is CSVERTADNEQFF. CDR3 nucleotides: TGCAGCGTTGAAAGGACAGCCGACAATGAGCAGTTCTTC.

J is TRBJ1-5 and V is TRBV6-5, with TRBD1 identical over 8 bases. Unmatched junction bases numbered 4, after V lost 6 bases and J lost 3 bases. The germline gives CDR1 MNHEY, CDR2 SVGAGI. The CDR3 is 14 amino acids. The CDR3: CASRDREINQPQHF. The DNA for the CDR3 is TGTGCCAGCAGGGACAGGGAGATCAATCAGCCCCAGCATTTT.

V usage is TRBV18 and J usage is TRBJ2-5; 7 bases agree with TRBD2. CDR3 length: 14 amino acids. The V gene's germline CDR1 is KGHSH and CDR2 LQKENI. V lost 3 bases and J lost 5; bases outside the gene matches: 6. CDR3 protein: CASSPAGGLETQYF. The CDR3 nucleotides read TGTGCCAGCTCACCCGCCGGGGGGTTGGAGACCCAGTACTTC.

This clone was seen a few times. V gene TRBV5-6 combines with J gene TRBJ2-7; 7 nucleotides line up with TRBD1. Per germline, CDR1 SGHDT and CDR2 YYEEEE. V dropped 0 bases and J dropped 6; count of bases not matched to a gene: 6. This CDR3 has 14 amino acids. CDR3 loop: CASSLVPTGAEQYF. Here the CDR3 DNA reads TGTGCCAGCAGCTTGGTGCCTACAGGGGCCGAGCAGTACTTC.

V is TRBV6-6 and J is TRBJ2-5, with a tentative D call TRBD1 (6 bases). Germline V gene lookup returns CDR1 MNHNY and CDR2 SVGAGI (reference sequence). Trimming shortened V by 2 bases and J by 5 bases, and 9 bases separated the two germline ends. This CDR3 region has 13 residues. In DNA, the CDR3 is TGTGCCAGCAGTTACCGCCAGGGGGAGACCCAGTACTTC. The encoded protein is CASSYRQGETQYF.

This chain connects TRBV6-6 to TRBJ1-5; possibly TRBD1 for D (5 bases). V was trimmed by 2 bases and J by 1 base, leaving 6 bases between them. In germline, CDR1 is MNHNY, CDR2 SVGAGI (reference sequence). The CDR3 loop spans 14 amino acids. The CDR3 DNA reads TGTGCCAGCAGTTACAGGACAAGCAATCAGCCCCAGCATTTT. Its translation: CASSYRTSNQPQHF.

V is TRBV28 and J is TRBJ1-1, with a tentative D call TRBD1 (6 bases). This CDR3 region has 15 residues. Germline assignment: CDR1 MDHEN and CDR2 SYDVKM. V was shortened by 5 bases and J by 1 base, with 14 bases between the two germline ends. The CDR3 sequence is CASSPLDSWNTEAFF. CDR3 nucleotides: TGTGCCAGCAGTCCATTGGACAGCTGGAACACTGAAGCTTTCTTT.

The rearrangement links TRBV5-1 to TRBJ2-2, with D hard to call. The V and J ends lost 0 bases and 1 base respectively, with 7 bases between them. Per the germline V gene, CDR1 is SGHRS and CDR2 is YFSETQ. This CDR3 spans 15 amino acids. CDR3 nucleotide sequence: TGCGCCAGCAGCTTGGAGCCGGGGAACACCGGGGAGCTGTTTTTT. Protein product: CASSLEPGNTGELFF.

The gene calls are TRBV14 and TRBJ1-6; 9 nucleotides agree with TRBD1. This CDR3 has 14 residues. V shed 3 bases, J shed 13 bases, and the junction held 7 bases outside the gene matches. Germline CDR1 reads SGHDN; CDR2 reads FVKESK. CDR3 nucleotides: TGTGCCAGCAGCCATACCTGGGACAGGGATCCCCTCCACTTT. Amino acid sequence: CASSHTWDRDPLHF.

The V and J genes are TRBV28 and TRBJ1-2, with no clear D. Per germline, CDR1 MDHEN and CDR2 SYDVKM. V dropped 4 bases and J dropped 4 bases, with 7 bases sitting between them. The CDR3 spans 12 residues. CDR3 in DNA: TGTGCCAGCAGTTATCGGAGCTATGGCTACACCTTC. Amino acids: CASSYRSYGYTF.

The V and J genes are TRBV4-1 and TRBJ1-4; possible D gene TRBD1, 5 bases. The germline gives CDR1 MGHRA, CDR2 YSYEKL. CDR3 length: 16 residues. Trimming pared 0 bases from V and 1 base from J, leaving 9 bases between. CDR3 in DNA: TGCGCCAGCAGCCAAGATCGGGGGGGAACTAATGAAAAACTGTTTTTT. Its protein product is CASSQDRGGTNEKLFF.

The chain's CDR3 is CASGGDYNEQFF. The CDR3 bases are TGTGCCAGCGGGGGGGACTACAATGAGCAGTTCTTC. The rearrangement uses TRBV2 and TRBJ2-1; 7 bases line up with TRBD2. This CDR3 comprises 12 residues. Germline V CDR1 and CDR2: SNHLY, FYNNEI. Germline trimming cut 8 bases from V and 3 bases from J; bases unmatched to any gene: 1.

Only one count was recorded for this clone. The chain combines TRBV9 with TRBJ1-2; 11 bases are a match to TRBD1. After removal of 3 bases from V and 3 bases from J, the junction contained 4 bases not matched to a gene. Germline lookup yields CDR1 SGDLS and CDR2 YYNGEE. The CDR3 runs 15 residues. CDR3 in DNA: TGTGCCAGCAGCGGAGGGACAGGGGGTGACTATGGCTACACCTTC. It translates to CASSGGTGGDYGYTF.

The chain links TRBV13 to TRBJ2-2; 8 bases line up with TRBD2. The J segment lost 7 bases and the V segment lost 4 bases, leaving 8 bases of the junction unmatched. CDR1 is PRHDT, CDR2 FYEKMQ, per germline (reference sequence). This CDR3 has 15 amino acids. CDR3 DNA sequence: TGTGCCAGCAGCTCCGGGGTAGCGGGGTTCGGGGAGCTGTTTTTT. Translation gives CASSSGVAGFGELFF.

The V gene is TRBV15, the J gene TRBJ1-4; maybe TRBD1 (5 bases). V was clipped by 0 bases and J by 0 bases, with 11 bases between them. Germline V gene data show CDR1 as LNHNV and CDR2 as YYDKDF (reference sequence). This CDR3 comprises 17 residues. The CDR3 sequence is CATSREIGHATNEKLFF. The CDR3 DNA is TGTGCCACCAGCAGAGAAATAGGACACGCAACTAATGAAAAACTGTTTTTT.

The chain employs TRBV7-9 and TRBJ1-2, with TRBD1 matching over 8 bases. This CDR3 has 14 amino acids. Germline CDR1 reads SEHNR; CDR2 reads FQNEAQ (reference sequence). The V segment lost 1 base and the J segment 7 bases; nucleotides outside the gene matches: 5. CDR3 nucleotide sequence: TGTGCCAGCAGCTTAGATGGACAGGGCGGTGGCTACACCTTC. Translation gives CASSLDGQGGGYTF.

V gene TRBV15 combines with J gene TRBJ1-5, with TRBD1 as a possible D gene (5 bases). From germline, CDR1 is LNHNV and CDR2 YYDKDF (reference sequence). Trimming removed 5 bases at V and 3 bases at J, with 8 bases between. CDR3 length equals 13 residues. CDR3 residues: CATSPGLNQPQHF. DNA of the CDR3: TGTGCCACCAGCCCAGGGCTCAATCAGCCCCAGCATTTT.

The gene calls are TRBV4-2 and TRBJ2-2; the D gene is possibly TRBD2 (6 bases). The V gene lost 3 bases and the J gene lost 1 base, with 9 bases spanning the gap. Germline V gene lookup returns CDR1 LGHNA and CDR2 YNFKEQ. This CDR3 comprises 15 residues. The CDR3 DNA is TGTGCCAGCAGCCAGGTCGGGGGGAACACCGGGGAGCTGTTTTTT. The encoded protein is CASSQVGGNTGELFF.

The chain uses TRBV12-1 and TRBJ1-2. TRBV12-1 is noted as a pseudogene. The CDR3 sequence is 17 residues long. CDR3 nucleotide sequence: TGTGCCAGCAGTCCACGACTCCCGGTAAGTCCTAACTATGGCTACACCTTC. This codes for CASSPRLPVSPNYGYTF.

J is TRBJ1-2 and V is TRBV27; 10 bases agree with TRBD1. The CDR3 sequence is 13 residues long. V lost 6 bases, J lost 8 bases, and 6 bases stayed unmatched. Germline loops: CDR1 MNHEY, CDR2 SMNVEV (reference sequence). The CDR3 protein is CASRAGTGVGYTF. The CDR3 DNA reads TGTGCCAGCAGAGCCGGGACAGGGGTGGGCTACACCTTC.

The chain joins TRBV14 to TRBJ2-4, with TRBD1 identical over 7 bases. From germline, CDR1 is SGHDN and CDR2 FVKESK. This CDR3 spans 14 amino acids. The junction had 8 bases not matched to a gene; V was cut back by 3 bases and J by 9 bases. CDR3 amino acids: CASSQLGAGGIQYF. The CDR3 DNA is TGTGCCAGCAGCCAGTTGGGGGCAGGGGGCATTCAGTACTTC. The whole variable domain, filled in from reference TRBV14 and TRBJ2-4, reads EAGVTQFPSHSVIEKGQTVTLRCDPISGHDNLYWYRRVMGKEIKFLLHFVKESKQDESGMPNNRFLAERTGGTYSTLKVQPAELEDSGVYFCASSQLGAGGIQYFGAGTRLSVL.

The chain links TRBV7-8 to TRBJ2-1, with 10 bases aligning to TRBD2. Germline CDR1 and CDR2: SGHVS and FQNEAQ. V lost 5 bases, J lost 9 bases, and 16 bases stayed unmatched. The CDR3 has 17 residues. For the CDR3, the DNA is TGTGCCAGCAGCCGTCGGGCTAGCGGGGGCCAGGTCGGTGAGCAGTTCTTC. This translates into CASSRRASGGQVGEQFF. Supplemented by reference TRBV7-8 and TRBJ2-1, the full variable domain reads GAGVSQSPRYKVAKRGQDVALRCDPISGHVSLFWYQQALGQGPEFLTYFQNEAQLDKSGLPSDRFFAERPEGSVSTLKIQRTQQEDSAVYLCASSRRASGGQVGEQFFGPGTRLTVL.

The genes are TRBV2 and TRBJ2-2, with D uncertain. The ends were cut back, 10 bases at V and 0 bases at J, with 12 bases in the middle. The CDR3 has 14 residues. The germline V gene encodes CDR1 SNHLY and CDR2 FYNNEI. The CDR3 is CATLRNANTGELFF. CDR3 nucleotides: TGTGCCACCCTACGTAACGCGAACACCGGGGAGCTGTTTTTT.